The present T cell receptor beta chain was sequenced within a study of T cells after yellow fever vaccination. Study-level findings and limits: Repertoires obtained by FACS sorting could include abundant clonotypes that entered as contaminants from the bulk population.

This clonotype appeared many times. The antigen is unknown. One entry per CDR3 protein, called by TCRdb with MiXCR from the 5' RACE reads. The sample has roughly 63,000 distinct CDR3 sequences, 6.5% to 9% seen once. V was pared by 7 bases and J by 1 base, with 10 bases between. CDR1 and CDR2 (germline): SGHKS, YYEKEE (reference sequence). This CDR3 has 13 residues. The chain couples TRBV5-5 to TRBJ2-3, with D hard to call. This sequence was found in a young man who received the YFV17D yellow fever vaccine. Sequenced material: CD8+ T cells sorted from PBMCs, taken 15 days after the yellow fever booster vaccination. The CDR3 region is CASGSAGTDTQYF. CDR3 bases: TGTGCCAGCGGATCCGCGGGCACAGATACGCAGTATTTT.